The 20 T cell receptor beta chains listed next were all sequenced from one sample in a study of cytomegalovirus exposure and HLA in healthy donors (dated by TCRdb to about 2017). The library was generated by the immunoSEQ multiplex PCR assay. In TCRdb, the immuneACCESS table is reduced to in-frame sequences with V and J assigned. These tables do not hold every clone; where another copy was compared, an unresolved V gene accounts for under half, and the others remain unexplained. The sample includes roughly 120,000 clones, with 89% observed a single time. 1.5% to 2% of the sample is held by the ten biggest clonotypes. Sequenced material: PBMCs. The receptor source for this set is a woman between 18 and 29 years old in good health and CMV-seronegative.

The chain links TRBV7-8 to TRBJ1-1, with TRBD1 as a possible D gene (6 bases). CDR3 size: 14 residues. The V gene lost 5 bases and the J gene lost 8 bases, with 18 bases spanning the gap. The V gene's germline CDR1 is SGHVS and CDR2 FQNEAQ. CDR3 sequence: CASSAYRVSGEAFF. The CDR3 region has the DNA TGTGCCAGCAGCGCATACAGGGTTTCCGGGGAAGCTTTCTTT.

The CDR3 sequence: CASSSVPRGDVQPQHF. The CDR3 nucleotides read TGTGCCAGCAGCTCGGTCCCCAGGGGGGATGTTCAGCCCCAGCATTTT. This chain uses TRBV5-8 with TRBJ1-5, with 7 nucleotides matching TRBD1. The V and J ends lost 3 bases and 6 bases, in that order; junction bases with no gene match: 12. The germline V gene has CDR1 SGHTS and CDR2 YDEGEE. This CDR3 spans 16 amino acids.

This chain links TRBV4-3 with TRBJ2-3, with a weak D call TRBD2 (6 bases). This CDR3 has 18 amino acids. Germline V gene data show CDR1 as LGHNA and CDR2 as YSLEER. Deletions cut 3 bases from V and 0 bases from J, with 19 bases between. CDR3 bases: TGCGCCAGCAGCCAGCGCGGGTCGTCAAGCGGGAGCACAGATACGCAGTATTTT. Protein product: CASSQRGSSSGSTDTQYF.

This chain connects TRBV10-2 to TRBJ2-5, with D perhaps TRBD1 (5 bases). The V gene lost 2 bases and the J gene lost 11 bases, with 12 bases spanning the gap. The CDR3 sequence is 12 residues long. The germline V gene has CDR1 WSHSY and CDR2 SAAADI. The chain's CDR3 is CASSEQVTGQYF. The CDR3 coding sequence is TGCGCCAGCAGTGAGCAAGTAACAGGACAGTACTTC.

The genes are TRBV4-3 and TRBJ1-2; no definite D call. V shed 0 bases and J shed 2 bases, with 13 bases lying between them. The germline V gene encodes CDR1 LGHNA and CDR2 YSLEER. CDR3 length: 16 residues. CDR3 coding DNA: TGCGCCAGCAGCCAAGAATATGGCGGCTACAACTATGGCTACACCTTC. It encodes CASSQEYGGYNYGYTF.

V is TRBV4-3 and J is TRBJ1-5; no firm D call. CDR3 length: 14 amino acids. Looked up from germline, CDR1 is LGHNA and CDR2 is YSLEER. V gave up 1 base and J gave up 4 bases, with 8 bases separating them. The CDR3 spells CASSQVGFNQPQHF. CDR3 DNA sequence: TGCGCCAGCAGCCAAGTTGGCTTTAATCAGCCCCAGCATTTT.

V is TRBV28 and J is TRBJ1-1, with D maybe TRBD1 (6 bases). Between the trimmed V and J ends, which lost 3 bases and 10 bases, there was a span of 18 bases. Germline lookup yields CDR1 MDHEN and CDR2 SYDVKM. The CDR3 consists of 14 residues. In DNA form, the CDR3 reads TGTGCCAGCAGTTTCGGACAGCCCTTCGACGGAGCTTTCTTT. Translated: CASSFGQPFDGAFF. The full variable domain, its missing parts supplied by reference TRBV28 and TRBJ1-1, is DVKVTQSSRYLVKRTGEKVFLECVQDMDHENMFWYRQDPGLGLRLIYFSYDVKMKEKGDIPEGYSVSREKKERFSLILESASTNQTSMYLCASSFGQPFDGAFFGQGTRLTVV.

The J gene is TRBJ2-7, the V gene TRBV4-2; TRBD2 matches 8 bases. The CDR3 spans 15 residues. J lost 4 bases, V lost 0 bases, and 5 bases had no gene match. CDR1 is LGHNA and CDR2 is YNFKEQ in the germline V gene. CDR3 nucleotide sequence: TGTGCCAGCAGCCAAGATTTGGCTAGCGGGTACGAGCAGTACTTC. Its translation is CASSQDLASGYEQYF.

This chain joins TRBV4-3 and TRBJ1-2; D not certain. The CDR3 spans 18 residues. V gave up 0 bases and J gave up 0 bases, with 17 bases separating them. Germline values: CDR1 LGHNA, CDR2 YSLEER. CDR3 sequence: CASSQDWNRKSSNYGYTF. The CDR3 bases are TGCGCCAGCAGCCAAGATTGGAACAGAAAGAGTTCTAACTATGGCTACACCTTC.

This clone showed up just once. V gene TRBV14 combines with J gene TRBJ2-4; TRBD2 matches at 14 bases. Trimming cost V 3 bases and J 12 bases; bases outside gene matches: 4. The CDR3 has 14 residues. Germline V gene lookup returns CDR1 SGHDN and CDR2 FVKESK. CDR3 residues: CASSQGTSGSYQYF. CDR3 in DNA: TGTGCCAGCAGCCAGGGGACTAGCGGGAGTTATCAGTACTTC.

This clone has a single count. This rearrangement joins TRBV29-1 to TRBJ2-7; possibly TRBD2 for D (5 bases). Germline CDR1 and CDR2: SQVTM and ANQGSEA. CDR3 length: 13 residues. Deletions cut 5 bases from V and 4 bases from J, with 15 bases between. For the CDR3, the DNA is TGCAGCGTTAAAACCCCCCGGGATTACGAGCAGTACTTC. Encoded protein: CSVKTPRDYEQYF.

This sequence joins TRBV5-1 and TRBJ2-5; 7 positions agree with TRBD2. The CDR3 is 15 residues long. CDR1 and CDR2 from the germline V gene are SGHRS and YFSETQ. The V segment lost 6 bases and the J segment 0 bases; nucleotides outside the gene matches: 8. The CDR3 is CASKSLAEYQETQYF. The CDR3 region has the DNA TGCGCCAGCAAATCCCTAGCGGAGTACCAAGAGACCCAGTACTTC.

The chain recombines TRBV28 with TRBJ2-3, with 9 bases that match TRBD2. Trimming at V came to 5 bases and at J to 2 bases, leaving 14 bases not matched to a gene. The CDR3 totals 18 residues. Germline-derived CDR1 and CDR2 are MDHEN and SYDVKM. For the CDR3, the DNA is TGTGCCAGCAGTCACTTGCTCCCGCGGGAGGGCTTCACAGATACGCAGTATTTT. This translates into CASSHLLPREGFTDTQYF.

The J gene is TRBJ2-6, the V gene TRBV11-3; no definite D call. V dropped 5 bases and J dropped 0 bases, with 11 bases sitting between them. Germline V CDR1 and CDR2: SGHNT, YENEEA. The CDR3 consists of 16 residues. CDR3 region: CASSHTSGSGANVLTF. CDR3 sequence (DNA): TGTGCCAGCAGCCACACATCGGGCTCTGGGGCCAACGTCCTGACTTTC.

V is TRBV10-3 and J is TRBJ2-3, with 11 positions matching TRBD2. V was pared by 5 bases and J by 2 bases, with 6 bases of the junction left unmatched. The CDR3 contains 16 residues. Germline V gene data show CDR1 as ENHRY and CDR2 as SYGVKD. The CDR3 sequence is CAISKTSGDNTDTQYF. In DNA form, the CDR3 reads TGTGCCATCAGTAAGACTAGCGGGGACAACACAGATACGCAGTATTTT.

V and J are TRBV2 and TRBJ1-2; no reliable D call. V dropped 7 bases and J dropped 0 bases, with 9 bases sitting between them. The germline gives CDR1 SNHLY, CDR2 FYNNEI. This CDR3 has 13 residues. This CDR3 is CASISIANYGYTF. In DNA, the CDR3 is TGTGCCAGCATAAGCATCGCTAACTATGGCTACACCTTC.

V usage is TRBV28 and J usage is TRBJ1-1; maybe TRBD1 (6 bases). V lost 6 bases and J 1 base, leaving 9 bases between the germline ends. The CDR3 runs to 13 residues. CDR1 is MDHEN and CDR2 is SYDVKM in the germline V gene. The DNA for the CDR3 is TGTGCCAGCAGACCGGACAGGAACACTGAAGCTTTCTTT. It specifies CASRPDRNTEAFF.

The chain couples TRBV14 to TRBJ2-1; 11 bases fit TRBD2. Germline CDR1 SGHDN, CDR2 FVKESK. V lost 4 bases and J lost 8; bases outside the gene matches: 10. The CDR3 spans 16 residues. The CDR3 sequence is CASSPVTSGSGDEQFF. The CDR3 nucleotides read TGTGCCAGCAGCCCCGTCACTAGCGGGAGTGGGGATGAGCAGTTCTTC.

V usage is TRBV5-1 and J usage is TRBJ1-5; 8 bases match TRBD1. This CDR3 is built from 17 residues. CDR1 is SGHRS and CDR2 is YFSETQ in the germline V gene. J gave up 4 bases and V 6 bases, and 15 bases lay outside the gene matches. The CDR3 sequence is CASTWGAGGRANQPQHF. The CDR3 coding sequence is TGCGCCAGCACCTGGGGGGCAGGGGGCCGAGCAAATCAGCCCCAGCATTTT.

J is TRBJ1-1 and V is TRBV27; D not resolved. Looked up from germline, CDR1 is MNHEY and CDR2 is SMNVEV (reference sequence). The CDR3 contains 14 residues. Trimming removed 7 bases at V and 1 base at J, with 13 bases between. The CDR3 sequence: CASTQLSGNTEAFF. The CDR3 region has the DNA TGTGCCAGCACCCAACTCTCCGGGAACACTGAAGCTTTCTTT.